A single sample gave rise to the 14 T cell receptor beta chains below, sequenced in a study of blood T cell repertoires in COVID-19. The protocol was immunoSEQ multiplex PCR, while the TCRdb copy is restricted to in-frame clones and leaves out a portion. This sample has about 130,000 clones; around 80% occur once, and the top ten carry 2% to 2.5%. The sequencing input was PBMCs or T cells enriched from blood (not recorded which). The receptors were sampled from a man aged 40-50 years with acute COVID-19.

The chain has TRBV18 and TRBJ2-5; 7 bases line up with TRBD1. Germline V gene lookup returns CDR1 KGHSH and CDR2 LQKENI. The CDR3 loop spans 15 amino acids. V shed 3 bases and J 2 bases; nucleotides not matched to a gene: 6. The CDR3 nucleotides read TGTGCCAGCTCACCGCTGGGACAGCATCAAGAGACCCAGTACTTC. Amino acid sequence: CASSPLGQHQETQYF. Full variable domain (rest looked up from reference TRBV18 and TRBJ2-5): NAGVMQNPRHLVRRRGQEARLRCSPMKGHSHVYWYRQLPEEGLKFMVYLQKENIIDESGMPKERFSAEFPKEGPSILRIQQVVRGDSAAYFCASSPLGQHQETQYFGPGTRLLVL.

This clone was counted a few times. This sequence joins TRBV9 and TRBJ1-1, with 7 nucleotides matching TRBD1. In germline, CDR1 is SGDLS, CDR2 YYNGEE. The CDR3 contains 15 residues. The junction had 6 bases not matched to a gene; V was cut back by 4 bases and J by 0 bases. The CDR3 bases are TGTGCCAGCAGCCCGAACAGGGGACTGAACACTGAAGCTTTCTTT. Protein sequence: CASSPNRGLNTEAFF. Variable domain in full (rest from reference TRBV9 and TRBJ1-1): DSGVTQTPKHLITATGQRVTLRCSPRSGDLSVYWYQQSLDQGLQFLIQYYNGEERAKGNILERFSAQQFPDLHSELNLSSLELGDSALYFCASSPNRGLNTEAFFGQGTRLTVV.

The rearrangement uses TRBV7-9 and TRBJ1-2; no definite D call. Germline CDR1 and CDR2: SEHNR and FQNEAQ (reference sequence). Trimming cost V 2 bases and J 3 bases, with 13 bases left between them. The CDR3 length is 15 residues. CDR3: CASSLFSEVDYGYTF. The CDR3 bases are TGTGCCAGCAGCTTATTTTCGGAGGTAGACTATGGCTACACCTTC.

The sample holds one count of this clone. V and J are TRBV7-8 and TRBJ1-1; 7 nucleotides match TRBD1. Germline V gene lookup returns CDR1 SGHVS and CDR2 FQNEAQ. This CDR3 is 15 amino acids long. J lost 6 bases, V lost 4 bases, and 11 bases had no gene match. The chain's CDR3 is CASSSQTNRGSEAFF. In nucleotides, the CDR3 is TGTGCCAGCAGCTCCCAGACCAACAGGGGCTCTGAAGCTTTCTTT. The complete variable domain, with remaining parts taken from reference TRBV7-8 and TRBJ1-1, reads GAGVSQSPRYKVAKRGQDVALRCDPISGHVSLFWYQQALGQGPEFLTYFQNEAQLDKSGLPSDRFFAERPEGSVSTLKIQRTQQEDSAVYLCASSSQTNRGSEAFFGQGTRLTVV.

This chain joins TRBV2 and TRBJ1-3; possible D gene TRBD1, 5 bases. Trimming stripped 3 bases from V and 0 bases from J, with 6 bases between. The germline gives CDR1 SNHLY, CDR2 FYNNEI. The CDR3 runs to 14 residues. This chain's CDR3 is CASSDQGSGNTIYF. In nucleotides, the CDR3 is TGTGCCAGCAGTGACCAGGGCTCTGGAAACACCATATATTTT. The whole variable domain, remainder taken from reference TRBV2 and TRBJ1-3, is EPEVTQTPSHQVTQMGQEVILRCVPISNHLYFYWYRQILGQKVEFLVSFYNNEISEKSEIFDDQFSVERPDGSNFTLKIRSTKLEDSAMYFCASSDQGSGNTIYFGEGSWLTVV.

The CDR3 is CASRLTGGLSYEQYF. In nucleotides, the CDR3 is TGTGCCAGCAGGCTTACGGGGGGCTTATCCTACGAGCAGTACTTC. The rearrangement uses TRBV6-5 and TRBJ2-7; D is possibly TRBD2 (7 bases). The V end was cut by 6 bases, the J end by 1 base, with 16 bases between. CDR3 length: 15 residues. CDR1 and CDR2 from the germline V gene are MNHEY and SVGAGI.

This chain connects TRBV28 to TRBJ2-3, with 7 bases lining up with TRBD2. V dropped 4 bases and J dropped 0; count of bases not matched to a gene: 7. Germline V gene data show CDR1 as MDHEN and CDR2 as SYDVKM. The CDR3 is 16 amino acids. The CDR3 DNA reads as TGTGCCAGCAGTTCCCCCAGCGGGACTAGCACAGATACGCAGTATTTT. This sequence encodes CASSSPSGTSTDTQYF. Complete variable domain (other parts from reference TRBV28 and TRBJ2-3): DVKVTQSSRYLVKRTGEKVFLECVQDMDHENMFWYRQDPGLGLRLIYFSYDVKMKEKGDIPEGYSVSREKKERFSLILESASTNQTSMYLCASSSPSGTSTDTQYFGPGTRLTVL.

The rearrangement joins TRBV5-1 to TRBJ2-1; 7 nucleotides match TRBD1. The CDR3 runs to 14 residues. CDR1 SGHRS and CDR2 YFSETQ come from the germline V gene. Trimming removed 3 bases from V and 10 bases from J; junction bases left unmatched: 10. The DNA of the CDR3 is TGCGCCAGCAGCTCCGGGACAGAGGGTAAGGAGCAGTTCTTC. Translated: CASSSGTEGKEQFF. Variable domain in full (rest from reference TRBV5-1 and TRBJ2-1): KAGVTQTPRYLIKTRGQQVTLSCSPISGHRSVSWYQQTPGQGLQFLFEYFSETQRNKGNFPGRFSGRQFSNSRSEMNVSTLELGDSALYLCASSSGTEGKEQFFGPGTRLTVL.

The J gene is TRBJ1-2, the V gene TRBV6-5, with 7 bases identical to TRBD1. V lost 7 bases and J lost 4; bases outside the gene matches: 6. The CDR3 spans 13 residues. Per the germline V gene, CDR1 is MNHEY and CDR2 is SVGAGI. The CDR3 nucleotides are TGTGCCAGCAAGGAACAGGGGAGCTATGGCTACACCTTC. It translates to CASKEQGSYGYTF.

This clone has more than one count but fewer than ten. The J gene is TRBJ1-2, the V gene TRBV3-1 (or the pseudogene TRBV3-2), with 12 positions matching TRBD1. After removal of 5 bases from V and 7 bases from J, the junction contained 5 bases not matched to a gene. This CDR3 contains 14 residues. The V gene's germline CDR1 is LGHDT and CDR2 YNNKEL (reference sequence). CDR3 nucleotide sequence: TGTGCCAGCAGCACGGGACAGGGGGCGCGTGGCTACACCTTC. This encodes CASSTGQGARGYTF.

CDR3 sequence: CASSVANGYTDTQYF. The CDR3 DNA reads TGTGCCAGCAGCGTAGCGAACGGGTACACAGATACGCAGTATTTT. The chain links TRBV9 to TRBJ2-3; D is uncertain. The CDR3 runs 15 residues. Germline CDR1 and CDR2: SGDLS and YYNGEE. V was clipped by 0 bases and J by 2 bases, with 10 bases between them.

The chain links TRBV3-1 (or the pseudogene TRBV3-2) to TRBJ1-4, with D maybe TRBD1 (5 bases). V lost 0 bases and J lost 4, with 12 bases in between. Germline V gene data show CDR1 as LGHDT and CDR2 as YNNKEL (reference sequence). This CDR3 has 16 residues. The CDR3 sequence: CASSQEDGGVNEKLFF. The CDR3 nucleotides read TGTGCCAGCAGCCAAGAAGATGGAGGGGTTAATGAAAAACTGTTTTTT.

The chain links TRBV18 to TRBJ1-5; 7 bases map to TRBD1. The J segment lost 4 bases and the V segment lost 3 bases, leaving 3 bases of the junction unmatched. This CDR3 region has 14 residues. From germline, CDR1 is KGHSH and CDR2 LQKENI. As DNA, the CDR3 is TGTGCCAGCTCACCGAGGGACAGAAATCAGCCCCAGCATTTT. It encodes CASSPRDRNQPQHF.

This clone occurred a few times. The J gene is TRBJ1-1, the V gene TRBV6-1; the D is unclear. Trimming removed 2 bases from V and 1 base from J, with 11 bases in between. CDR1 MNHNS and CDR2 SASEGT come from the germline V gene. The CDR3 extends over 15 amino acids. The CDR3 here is CASSEITSPNTEAFF. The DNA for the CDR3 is TGTGCCAGCAGTGAAATAACGAGTCCGAACACTGAAGCTTTCTTT.